These 5 T cell receptor beta chains came from one sample sequenced in a study of blood T cell repertoires in COVID-19. Libraries were prepared by immunoSEQ multiplex PCR; TCRdb keeps only in-frame clonotypes and omits some of them. The sample carries about 160,000 clones, under 90% recorded once. The specimen was PBMCs or T cells enriched from blood (not recorded which). The receptors shown here come from a woman between 50 and 59 years old who had recovered from COVID-19.

The chain links TRBV6-5 to TRBJ2-3; TRBD1 might be the D (5 bases). This CDR3 has 15 amino acids. Germline loops: CDR1 MNHEY, CDR2 SVGAGI. Trimming cost V 5 bases and J 0 bases, with 12 bases left between them. CDR3 DNA: TGTGCCAGCAGTACCTTAGGGGTTAGCACAGATACGCAGTATTTT. It encodes CASSTLGVSTDTQYF.

The chain has TRBV7-8 and TRBJ1-1, with D unclear. This CDR3 region has 14 residues. V lost 1 base to trimming and J lost 1 base, with 7 bases between them. Germline V gene lookup returns CDR1 SGHVS and CDR2 FQNEAQ. The CDR3 DNA is TGTGCCAGCAGCTTAGTTCTCCCGAACACTGAAGCTTTCTTT. This translates into CASSLVLPNTEAFF.

CDR3 DNA sequence: TGTGCCAGCAGTCCAGGGGGGCCCCAGCATTTT. It translates to CASSPGGPQHF. This rearrangement joins TRBV12-3 or TRBV12-4 to TRBJ1-5, with TRBD1 matching over 7 bases. The ends lost 5 bases at V and 9 bases at J; junction bases unmatched: 1. The CDR3 contains 11 residues.

The chain links TRBV7-8 to TRBJ1-5; D call uncertain. V lost 5 bases and J lost 0, with 17 bases in between. Germline CDR1 reads SGHVS; CDR2 reads FQNEAQ. This CDR3 spans 17 amino acids. The CDR3 DNA sequence: TGTGCCAGCAGCCCCCGCGGGGTATTTTATAGCAATCAGCCCCAGCATTTT. This encodes CASSPRGVFYSNQPQHF.

On this clone itself: The sample contains more than one DNA sequence encoding this CDR3. The chain joins TRBV7-6 to TRBJ1-2; 9 bases map to TRBD1. Germline lookup yields CDR1 SGHVS and CDR2 FNYEAQ. V was clipped by 4 bases and J by 2 bases; unmatched bases: 5. CDR3 length: 15 amino acids. The CDR3 loop is CASSSWTGANYGYTF. The CDR3 region has the DNA TGTGCCAGCAGCTCCTGGACAGGGGCAAACTATGGCTACACCTTC.